This T cell receptor (beta chain) was identified in a study of T-cell reconstitution after alpha-beta-depleted transplantation in children. For TCRbeta, the library was prepared with unique molecular identifiers. From the PCR reads, TCRdb called clonotypes with MiXCR, one entry per CDR3 protein. The sample records about 500,000 distinct CDR3 sequences, 30% to 35% being singletons. This clonotype has just a few counts. The CDR3 covers 15 residues. The germline CDR1 and CDR2 sequences are MNHEY and SVGAGI. Trimming stripped 5 bases from V and 5 bases from J, with 18 bases between. Sequencing used PBMCs from the stem cell graft donor, obtained from the stem cell graft. This TCR was sampled from a human donor who donated a stem cell graft to a child with aplastic anemia. The genes are TRBV6-5 and TRBJ2-5, with D uncertain. In DNA form, the CDR3 reads TGTGCCAGCAGTCCCACGTATAGCAGAGCGGAGACCCAGTACTTC. It specifies CASSPTYSRAETQYF.